The following is a TCR beta chain sequence with its context. No antigen is known for it. Trimming took 4 bases from V and 6 from J; bases not matched to a gene: 9. CDR3 length equals 15 residues. In germline, CDR1 is LGHDT, CDR2 YNNKEL (reference sequence). This specimen belongs to a study of T cell responses to AZD1222 COVID-19 vaccine. The study's findings and limits: White British donors predominated, females outnumbered males, and clonal diversity was possibly underestimated. Just six AZD1222 recipients were seropositive at baseline.

Assay: immunoSEQ multiplex PCR; the TCRdb copy retains only in-frame clones and omits some. Of about 150,000 clones listed, 87% were seen once; the top ten hold 8% to 10%. The starting material was peripheral blood, obtained 28 days after the second AZD1222 dose. This clonotype was obtained from an adult who received the AZD1222 COVID-19 vaccine. The J gene is TRBJ1-3, the V gene TRBV3-1 (or the pseudogene TRBV3-2); TRBD1 agrees at 7 bases. CDR3: CASSRQWDSPNTIYF. CDR3 bases: TGTGCCAGCAGCCGCCAATGGGACAGCCCAAACACCATATATTTT.